Listed here are 3 T cell receptor beta chains from one sample, sequenced in a study of cytomegalovirus exposure and HLA in healthy donors. The PCR ran on 60 Vbeta and 13 Jbeta primers. Assay: immunoSEQ multiplex PCR; the TCRdb copy retains only in-frame clones and omits some. This table holds 110,000 to 150,000 clones, 75% to 90% found once. Sequenced: PBMCs. Every receptor here comes from a female donor in good health and CMV-seronegative.

J is TRBJ2-2 and V is TRBV6-6; tentative D call: TRBD2 (6 bases). CDR1 and CDR2 (germline): MNHNY, SVGAGI (reference sequence). Trimming removed 7 bases at V and 1 base at J, with 13 bases between. This CDR3 has 15 amino acids. The CDR3 nucleotides read TGTGCCAGCACCCGCCGAGCGGGGAACACCGGGGAGCTGTTTTTT. Translating it yields CASTRRAGNTGELFF.

The V and J genes are TRBV30 and TRBJ2-1; no clear D. The V gene lost 4 bases and the J gene lost 0 bases, with 10 bases spanning the gap. CDR3 length equals 14 residues. Germline V lookup: CDR1 GTSNPN, CDR2 SVGIG (reference sequence). The CDR3 is CAWIHPSSYNEQFF. CDR3 bases: TGTGCCTGGATTCACCCTAGCTCCTACAATGAGCAGTTCTTC.

The chain links TRBV10-1 to TRBJ2-1; maybe TRBD2 (6 bases). V was pared by 0 bases and J by 3 bases, with 9 bases between. The CDR3 consists of 15 residues. Germline V gene sequence: CDR1 WNHNN, CDR2 SYGVQD (reference sequence). The CDR3 nucleotides are TGCGCCAGCAGTGAGTCGCGGGGCCGCTACAATGAGCAGTTCTTC. Translating gives CASSESRGRYNEQFF.